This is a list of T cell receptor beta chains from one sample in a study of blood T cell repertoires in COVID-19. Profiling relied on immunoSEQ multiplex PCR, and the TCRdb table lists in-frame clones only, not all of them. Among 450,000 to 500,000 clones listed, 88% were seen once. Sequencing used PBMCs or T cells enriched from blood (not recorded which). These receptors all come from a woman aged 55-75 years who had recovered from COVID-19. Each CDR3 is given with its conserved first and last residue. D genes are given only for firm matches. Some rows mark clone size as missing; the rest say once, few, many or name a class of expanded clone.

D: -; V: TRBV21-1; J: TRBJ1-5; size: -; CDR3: CASGPPGVNQPQHF; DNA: TGTGCCAGCGGGCCCCCAGGGGTTAATCAGCCCCAGCATTTT
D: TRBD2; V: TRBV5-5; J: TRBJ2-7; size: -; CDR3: CASSLLAGGPYEQYF; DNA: TGTGCCAGCAGCTTACTAGCGGGGGGTCCCTACGAGCAGTACTTC
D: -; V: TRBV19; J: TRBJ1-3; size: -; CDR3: CASSGESGNTIYF; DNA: TGTGCCTCGTCGGGGGAGTCTGGAAACACCATATATTTT
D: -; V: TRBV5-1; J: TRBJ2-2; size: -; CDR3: CASSSKSGTGELFF; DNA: TGCGCCAGCAGCTCCAAATCAGGGACCGGGGAGCTGTTTTTT
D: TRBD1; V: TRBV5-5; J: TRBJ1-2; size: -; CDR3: CLNGTDKNYGYTF; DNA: TGCCTGAATGGGACAGATAAGAACTATGGCTACACCTTC
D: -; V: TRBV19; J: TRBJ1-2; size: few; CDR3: CASSLLEFGGYTF; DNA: TGTGCCAGTAGCCTTCTGGAGTTCGGAGGCTACACCTTC
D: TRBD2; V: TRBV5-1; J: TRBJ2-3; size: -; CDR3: CASSFGTSGVDTQYF; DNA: TGCGCCAGCAGCTTTGGGACTAGCGGGGTGGATACGCAGTATTTT
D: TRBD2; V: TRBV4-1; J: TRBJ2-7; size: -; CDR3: CASSQQRGTPYEQYF; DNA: TGCGCCAGCAGCCAACAGCGGGGGACTCCCTACGAGCAGTACTTC
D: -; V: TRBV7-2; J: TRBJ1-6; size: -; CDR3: CASSPRGGNSPLHF; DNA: TGTGCCAGCAGCCCACGGGGGGGGAATTCACCCCTCCACTTT
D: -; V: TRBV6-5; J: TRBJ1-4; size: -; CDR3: CASKVGGSEKLFF; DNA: TGTGCCAGCAAGGTCGGGGGGAGTGAAAAACTGTTTTTT
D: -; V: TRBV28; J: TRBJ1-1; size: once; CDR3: CASRPGGTILNTEAFF; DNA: TGTGCCAGCAGACCGGGGGGGACGATTTTGAACACTGAAGCTTTCTTT
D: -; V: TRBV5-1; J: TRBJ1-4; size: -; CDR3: CASSGGPEGEKLFF; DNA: TGCGCCAGCAGCGGGGGCCCGGAAGGGGAAAAACTGTTTTTT
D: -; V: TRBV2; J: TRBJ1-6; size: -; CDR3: CASSEATSSYNSPLHF; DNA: TGTGCCAGCAGTGAAGCGACAAGCTCCTATAATTCACCCCTCCACTTT
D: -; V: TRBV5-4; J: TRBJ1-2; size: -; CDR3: CASSFGGKRYGYTF; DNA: TGTGCCAGCAGCTTCGGTGGTAAGCGCTATGGCTACACCTTC
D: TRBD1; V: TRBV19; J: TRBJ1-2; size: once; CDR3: CASSVGQVNYGYTF; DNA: TGTGCCAGTAGTGTAGGACAGGTGAACTATGGCTACACCTTC
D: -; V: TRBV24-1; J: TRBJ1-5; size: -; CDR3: CATSNGVQPQHF; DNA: TGTGCCACCAGTAACGGTGTACAGCCCCAGCATTTT
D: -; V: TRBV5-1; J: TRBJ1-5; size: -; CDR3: CASSPVGGGQPQHF; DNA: TGCGCCAGCAGCCCGGTTGGGGGAGGTCAGCCCCAGCATTTT
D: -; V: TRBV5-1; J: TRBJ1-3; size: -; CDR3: CASSLTSSGNTIYF; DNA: TGCGCCAGCAGCCTTACATCCTCTGGAAACACCATATATTTT
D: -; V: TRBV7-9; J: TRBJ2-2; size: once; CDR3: CASSLWREELFF; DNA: TGTGCCAGCAGCTTATGGAGGGAGGAGCTGTTTTTT
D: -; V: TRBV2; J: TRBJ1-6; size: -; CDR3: CASSDRRSINSPLHF; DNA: TGTGCCAGCAGTGATCGCAGGTCTATAAATTCACCCCTCCACTTT
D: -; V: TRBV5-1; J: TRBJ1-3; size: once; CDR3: CASSLGQLLSGNTIYF; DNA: TGCGCCAGCAGCTTGGGACAGTTACTCTCTGGAAACACCATATATTTT
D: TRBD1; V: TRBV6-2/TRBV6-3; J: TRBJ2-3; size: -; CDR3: CASSSWTGGRDTQYF; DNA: TGTGCCAGCAGTTCCTGGACAGGGGGGAGGGATACGCAGTATTTT
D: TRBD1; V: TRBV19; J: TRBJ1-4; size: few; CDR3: CASSSDRDSTNEKLFF; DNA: TGTGCCAGTAGTTCCGACCGGGACAGCACTAATGAAAAACTGTTTTTT
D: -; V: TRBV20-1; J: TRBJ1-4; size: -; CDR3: CSAISNEKLFF; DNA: TGCAGTGCTATTAGTAATGAAAAACTGTTTTTT
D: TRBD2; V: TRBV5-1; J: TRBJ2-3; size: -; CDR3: CASSLVIAGASTDTQYF; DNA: TGCGCCAGCAGCTTGGTGATAGCGGGGGCCAGCACAGATACGCAGTATTTT
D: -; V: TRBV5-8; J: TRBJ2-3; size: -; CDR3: CASSAGPHTDTQYF; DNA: TGTGCCAGCAGCGCGGGTCCCCACACAGATACGCAGTATTTT
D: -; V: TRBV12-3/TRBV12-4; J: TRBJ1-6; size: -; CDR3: CASSRIGGSPLHF; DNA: TGTGCCAGCAGTAGGATCGGAGGTTCACCCCTCCACTTT
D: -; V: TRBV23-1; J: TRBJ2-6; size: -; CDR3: CASSHRESGANVLTF; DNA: TGCGCCAGCAGCCACAGGGAATCTGGGGCCAACGTCCTGACTTTC
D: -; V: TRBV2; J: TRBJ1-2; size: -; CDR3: CASTGRNYGYTF; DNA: TGTGCCAGCACTGGCAGGAACTATGGCTACACCTTC
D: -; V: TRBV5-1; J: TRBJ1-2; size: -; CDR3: CASSSDIGYGYTF; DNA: TGCGCCAGCAGCTCTGACATTGGCTATGGCTACACCTTC
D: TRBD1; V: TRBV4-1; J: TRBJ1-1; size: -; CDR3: CASSHQRDRGEAFF; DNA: TGCGCCAGCAGCCATCAACGGGACAGGGGAGAAGCTTTCTTT
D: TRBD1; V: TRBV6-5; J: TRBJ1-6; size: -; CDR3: CATLPGTVYNSPLHF; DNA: TGTGCCACCCTACCGGGGACAGTTTATAATTCACCCCTCCACTTT
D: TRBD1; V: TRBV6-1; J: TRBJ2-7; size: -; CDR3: CASSEGQIQEQYF; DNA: TGTGCCAGCAGTGAGGGACAGATTCAAGAGCAGTACTTC
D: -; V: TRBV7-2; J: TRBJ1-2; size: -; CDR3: CASSTQTDYGYTF; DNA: TGTGCCAGCAGCACCCAAACAGACTATGGCTACACCTTC
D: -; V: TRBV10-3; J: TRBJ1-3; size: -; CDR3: CAITQGGGNTIYF; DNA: TGTGCCATCACCCAGGGAGGGGGAAACACCATATATTTT
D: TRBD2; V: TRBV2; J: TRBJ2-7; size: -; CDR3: CASSAGGGAYEQYF; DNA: TGTGCCAGCAGTGCCGGCGGGGGGGCCTACGAGCAGTACTTC
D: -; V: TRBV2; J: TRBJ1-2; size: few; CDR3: CASSKGGLANYGYTF; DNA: TGTGCCAGCAGCAAGGGGGGGTTAGCTAACTATGGCTACACCTTC
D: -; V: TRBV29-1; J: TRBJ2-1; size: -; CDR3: CSVGLASYNEQFF; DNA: TGCAGCGTAGGGCTAGCCTCCTACAATGAGCAGTTCTTC
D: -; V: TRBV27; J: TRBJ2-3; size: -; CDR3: CASSPGTDTQYF; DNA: TGTGCCAGCAGCCCTGGCACAGATACGCAGTATTTT
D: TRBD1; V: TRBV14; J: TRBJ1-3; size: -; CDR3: CASSQGGQGGNTIYF; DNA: TGTGCCAGCAGCCAAGGGGGACAGGGCGGAAACACCATATATTTT
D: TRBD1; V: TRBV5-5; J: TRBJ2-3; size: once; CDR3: CASSLPTYTGQSSTDTQYF; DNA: TGTGCCAGCAGCTTGCCCACCTACACGGGACAGTCTAGCACAGATACGCAGTATTTT
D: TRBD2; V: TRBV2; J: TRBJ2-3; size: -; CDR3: CASIGPSGGWGTDTQYF; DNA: TGTGCCAGCATCGGTCCCAGCGGGGGGTGGGGCACAGATACGCAGTATTTT
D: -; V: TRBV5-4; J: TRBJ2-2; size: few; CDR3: CASSRGAQGGTGELFF; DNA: TGTGCCAGCAGCCGCGGAGCACAGGGAGGGACCGGGGAGCTGTTTTTT
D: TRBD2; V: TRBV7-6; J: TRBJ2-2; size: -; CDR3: CASSFTSGGFGELFF; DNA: TGTGCCAGCAGCTTTACTAGCGGGGGGTTCGGGGAGCTGTTTTTT
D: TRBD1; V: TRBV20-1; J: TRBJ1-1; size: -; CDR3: CSAPGGFEAFF; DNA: TGCAGTGCCCCAGGGGGCTTTGAAGCTTTCTTT
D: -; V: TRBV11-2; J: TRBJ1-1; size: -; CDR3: CASSRILRGPSNTEAFF; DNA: TGTGCCAGCAGCCGTATCTTGCGGGGGCCCTCGAACACTGAAGCTTTCTTT
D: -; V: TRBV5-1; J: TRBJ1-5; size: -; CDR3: CASSCPGTPSNQPQHF; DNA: TGCGCCAGCAGCTGCCCCGGGACACCTAGCAATCAGCCCCAGCATTTT
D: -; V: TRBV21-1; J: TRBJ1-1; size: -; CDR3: CASSSRDSGVNTEAFF; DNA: TGTGCCAGCAGCTCCCGGGACAGTGGTGTGAACACTGAAGCTTTCTTT
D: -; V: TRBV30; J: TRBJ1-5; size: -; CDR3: CAWSGDTNQPQHF; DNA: TGTGCCTGGAGTGGGGACACCAATCAGCCCCAGCATTTT
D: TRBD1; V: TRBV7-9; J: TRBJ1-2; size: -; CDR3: CASSQWTGTNYGYTF; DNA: TGTGCCAGCAGCCAGTGGACAGGGACGAACTATGGCTACACCTTC
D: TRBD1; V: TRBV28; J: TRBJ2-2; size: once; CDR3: CASKTGANTGELFF; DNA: TGTGCCAGCAAGACAGGGGCGAACACCGGGGAGCTGTTTTTT
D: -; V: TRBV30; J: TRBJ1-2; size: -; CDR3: CAWSVQGLQLNYGYTF; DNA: TGTGCCTGGAGTGTACAGGGCCTTCAACTTAACTATGGCTACACCTTC
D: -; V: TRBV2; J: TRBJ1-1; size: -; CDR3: CASSEEAGQENTEAFF; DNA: TGTGCCAGCAGTGAAGAGGCGGGGCAGGAGAACACTGAAGCTTTCTTT
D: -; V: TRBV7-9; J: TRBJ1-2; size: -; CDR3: CASSLLGLTYGGYTF; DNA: TGTGCCAGCAGCTTATTGGGACTGACCTATGGAGGCTACACCTTC
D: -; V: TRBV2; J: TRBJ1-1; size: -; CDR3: CASSDSRDSPRNTEAFF; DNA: TGTGCCAGCAGTGACTCCCGCGACAGCCCCAGGAACACTGAAGCTTTCTTT
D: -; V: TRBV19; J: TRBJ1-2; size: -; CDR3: CASRRRGENYGYTF; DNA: TGTGCCAGTAGGAGGCGGGGGGAAAACTATGGCTACACCTTC
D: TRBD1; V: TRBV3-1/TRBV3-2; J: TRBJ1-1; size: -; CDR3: CASSRRDREAFF; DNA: TGTGCCAGCAGCCGCCGGGACAGGGAAGCTTTCTTT
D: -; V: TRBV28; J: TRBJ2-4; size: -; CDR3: CASSLGQGKNIQYF; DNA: TGTGCCAGCAGTTTGGGACAAGGCAAAAACATTCAGTACTTC
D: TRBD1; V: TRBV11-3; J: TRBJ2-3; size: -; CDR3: CASSTRDRGRGTDTQYF; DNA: TGTGCCAGCAGCACCCGGGACAGGGGGCGCGGCACAGATACGCAGTATTTT
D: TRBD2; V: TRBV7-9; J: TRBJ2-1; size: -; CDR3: CASSLWGSGGNEQFF; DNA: TGTGCCAGCAGCTTATGGGGTAGCGGGGGCAATGAGCAGTTCTTC